Listed below are T cell receptor beta chains from one sample, sequenced in a study of beta chain features in type 1 diabetes. The protocol was immunoSEQ multiplex PCR, while the TCRdb copy is restricted to in-frame clones and leaves out a portion. Of over 650,000 clones listed, over 12% were seen once; the top ten hold just under 0.04%. The material sequenced was naive CD4+ T cells from blood. Receptors originate from a man between 18 and 29 years old with type 1 diabetes. Both conserved end residues are part of each CDR3. The order of the fields is clone size, V gene, D gene, J gene, CDR3 DNA, CDR3 protein. D genes are given only for firm matches. Not all rows give a size; the values are once, few, many and, for expanded clones, a class.

>few|TRBV25-1|TRBD2|TRBJ2-1
TGTGCCAGCAGTGAATCCACTAGCGGGTACAATGAGCAGTTCTTC
CASSESTSGYNEQFF
>few|TRBV5-4|NA|TRBJ2-3
TGTGCCAGCAGCTTCACAACAAGCACAGATACGCAGTATTTT
CASSFTTSTDTQYF
>few|TRBV7-2|NA|TRBJ2-3
TGTGCCAGCAGCTCTCAAGCGAGCGGCACAGATACGCAGTATTTT
CASSSQASGTDTQYF
>few|TRBV29-1|NA|TRBJ1-1
TGCAGTGTTAAGCCTGAGGTGAACACTGAAGCTTTCTTT
CSVKPEVNTEAFF
>few|TRBV27|NA|TRBJ1-1
TGTGCCAGCAGTTTAAGTAGGGGCACTGAAGCTTTCTTT
CASSLSRGTEAFF
>few|TRBV27|NA|TRBJ1-6
TGTGCCAGCAGTTTATGGGCAGTGGATAATTCACCCCTCCACTTT
CASSLWAVDNSPLHF
>NA|TRBV4-2|NA|TRBJ2-3
TGTGCCAGCAGCCAAGATTTGCAGGGGACAGATACGCAGTATTTT
CASSQDLQGTDTQYF
>NA|TRBV7-2|TRBD1|TRBJ1-6
TGTGCCAGCAGCCCTGACAGGGGGCTATCACCCCTCCACTTT
CASSPDRGLSPLHF
>NA|TRBV29-1|NA|TRBJ2-7
TGCAGCGTCATCCTGGGGGAGCAGTACTTC
CSVILGEQYF
>NA|TRBV29-1|NA|TRBJ1-6
TGCAGCGTTGGCCAGGGTCCAGGCTCACCCCTCCACTTT
CSVGQGPGSPLHF
>NA|TRBV5-1|NA|TRBJ2-1
TGCGCCAGCAGCTTAGACTCCTACAATGAGCAGTTCTTC
CASSLDSYNEQFF
>NA|TRBV7-7|NA|TRBJ2-5
TGTGCTAGCAGCTCCGGGGGAACAGGGGAAGAGACCCAGTACTTC
CASSSGGTGEETQYF
>few|TRBV4-3|NA|TRBJ2-3
TGCGCCAGCAGCCCTGACACAGATACGCAGTATTTT
CASSPDTDTQYF
>few|TRBV7-8|TRBD1|TRBJ1-5
TGTGCCAGCAGCCCGGGGACAGGGGTCGATCAGCCCCAGCATTTT
CASSPGTGVDQPQHF
>NA|TRBV4-2|NA|TRBJ2-7
TGTGCCAGCAGCCAAGATCGGGGGCAGGGAAGCGGGAAATACGAGCAGTACTTC
CASSQDRGQGSGKYEQYF
>few|TRBV6-6|NA|TRBJ1-5
TGTGCCAGCAGAGTGGGGTTCAATCAGCCCCAGCATTTT
CASRVGFNQPQHF
>NA|TRBV18|NA|TRBJ1-3
TGTGCCAGCTCACCGCCCCTGAGCTCTGGAAACACCATATATTTT
CASSPPLSSGNTIYF
>NA|TRBV7-9|NA|TRBJ1-6
TGTGCCAGCAGCTTAGCAGGGAGGTATAATTCACCCCTCCACTTT
CASSLAGRYNSPLHF
>NA|TRBV6-1|TRBD1|TRBJ2-3
TGTGCCAGCAGTTTTACAGGGGGCACAGATACGCAGTATTTT
CASSFTGGTDTQYF
>NA|TRBV6-1|NA|TRBJ2-3
TGTGCCAGCAGTGATTTCAATACCGGCACAGATACGCAGTATTTT
CASSDFNTGTDTQYF
>few|TRBV2|TRBD2|TRBJ2-7
TGTGCCAGCCTACTAGCGGACGAGCAGTACTTC
CASLLADEQYF
>few|TRBV29-1|TRBD1|TRBJ2-3
TGCAGCGTTGGACAGGGAGGCACAGATACGCAGTATTTT
CSVGQGGTDTQYF
>NA|TRBV7-2|TRBD1|TRBJ1-2
TGTGCCAGCAGCGGCGTGGGACAGGGGCTTCCGCTCGATGGCTACACCTTC
CASSGVGQGLPLDGYTF
>few|TRBV7-3|NA|TRBJ2-2
TGTGCCAGCAGCTTAGGGGACGCCGGGGAGCTGTTTTTT
CASSLGDAGELFF
>NA|TRBV7-3|TRBD1|TRBJ2-7
TGTGCCAGCAGCAGTTGGACAGGGTCCGACGAGCAGTACTTC
CASSSWTGSDEQYF
>few|TRBV7-2|NA|TRBJ1-2
TGTGCCAGCAGCCCCCGGACAATTGGCTACACCTTC
CASSPRTIGYTF
>few|TRBV18|NA|TRBJ2-5
TGTGCCAGCTCACCATTCCTCGGGACCCAGTACTTC
CASSPFLGTQYF
>NA|TRBV10-3|TRBD1|TRBJ2-3
TGTGCCATCAGTGAGTCGACAGGGTCCCTTATAGATACGCAGTATTTT
CAISESTGSLIDTQYF
>NA|TRBV30|NA|TRBJ1-2
TGTGCCTGGACCGCCCTTCGTGGCTTCTATGGCTACACCTTC
CAWTALRGFYGYTF
>few|TRBV19|NA|TRBJ1-1
TGTGCCAGTAGCCAACGGGGAGACACTGAAGCTTTCTTT
CASSQRGDTEAFF
>NA|TRBV14|NA|TRBJ1-3
TGTGCCAGCAGCCAAGATCCATACACCATATATTTT
CASSQDPYTIYF
>NA|TRBV4-2|TRBD2|TRBJ2-1
TGTGCCAGCAGCCAAGATATTGCGGAGCGGGGGTTCGACAATGAGCAGTTCTTC
CASSQDIAERGFDNEQFF
>few|TRBV7-2|NA|TRBJ2-1
TGTGCCAGCAGCTTACAGGAGAGCTCCTACAATGAGCAGTTCTTC
CASSLQESSYNEQFF
>NA|TRBV19|NA|TRBJ1-5
TGTGCCAGTAAAGATTATAGCAATCAGCCCCAGCATTTT
CASKDYSNQPQHF
>NA|TRBV6-6|NA|TRBJ2-3
TGTGCCAGCAGCCTAGCAATGGGTCACACGGCAGATACGCAGTATTTT
CASSLAMGHTADTQYF